The entry that follows covers one T cell receptor beta chain sequence. The antigen it recognizes is unknown. Base qualities are not at hand, and no much larger clone is one base apart. The entry originates in a study of blood T cell repertoires in COVID-19 (dated by TCRdb to the early 2020s). Notes on the research overall: Collaborator samples came from the United States, Italy and Spain and covered acute and convalescent phases of COVID-19. The prospective study material was composed of cDNA or gDNA derived from T cells, B-cell-depleted T cells, or PBMCs. The dataset comprised deeply sampled blood TCRbeta repertoires from subjects exposed to, actively infected with, or recovered from COVID-19. HLA class I and class II types, where available, came from metadata supplied by the sample provider rather than from assay-based typing. The sample metadata nearly always contained a de-identified subject ID, COVID-19 status, age in years and sex. Samples were obtained from the ongoing ImmuneRACE study (first 160 participants) and from 1,254 subjects provided by 6 global collaborators. The repertoires were released in a freely available public database intended as a resource for research on the immune response to SARS-CoV-2. On the study overall, not on this receptor specifically: Clinical and demographic metadata were provided uncurated, with the amount varying by source and participant.

Deletion took 0 bases off V and 3 bases off J, with a span of 15 bases between the germline ends. From cysteine to phenylalanine, the CDR3 is 16 amino acids long. The kept DNA is CDR3 alone, 48 bases in frame from the first base. Reading the germline V gene (reference sequence) gives CDR1 SEHNR and CDR2 FQNEAQ. A second Seattle source provided samples from volunteer blood donors who had recovered from COVID-19. The collaborating institutions used their own protocols to collect whole blood in K2EDTA tubes. For TCRbeta analysis, collaborators shipped samples as frozen whole blood, isolated PBMCs, or DNA extracted from either of those sample types. TCRbeta CDR3 regions were amplified from genomic DNA by means of the immunoSEQ Assay, a bias-controlled multiplex PCR. Per the authors' processing: Nucleated cell counts per sample were estimated from amplification of reference gene primers within the assay. To quantify the absolute abundance of each unique TCRbeta CDR3 rearrangement, sequence reads were collapsed and filtered. For each sample, productive Simpson clonality was calculated as the square root of Simpson's diversity index across productive rearrangements. TCRdb retrieved this table from immuneACCESS and kept in-frame rearrangements only. Not all clones are present; in checked studies, unresolved V genes account for under half, and no reason is known for the remainder. V, J and clone size were drawn from that table, and D and trimming were deduced from the DNA. This sample lists about 160,000 clones; approximately 86% were detected once. The biggest ten clones account for over 3.5% of the sample.

The chain is made from TRBV7-9 and TRBJ2-7; the D gene is possibly TRBD2, with 6 bases matching. The sequenced sample was peripheral blood. This sequence was found in a woman aged 60 to 75 who had recovered from COVID-19. The nucleotide sequence reads as follows: TGTGCCAGCAGCTTAGCGGGACGGGACTTGATCTACGAGCAGTACTTC. Its protein reads: CASSLAGRDLIYEQYF.